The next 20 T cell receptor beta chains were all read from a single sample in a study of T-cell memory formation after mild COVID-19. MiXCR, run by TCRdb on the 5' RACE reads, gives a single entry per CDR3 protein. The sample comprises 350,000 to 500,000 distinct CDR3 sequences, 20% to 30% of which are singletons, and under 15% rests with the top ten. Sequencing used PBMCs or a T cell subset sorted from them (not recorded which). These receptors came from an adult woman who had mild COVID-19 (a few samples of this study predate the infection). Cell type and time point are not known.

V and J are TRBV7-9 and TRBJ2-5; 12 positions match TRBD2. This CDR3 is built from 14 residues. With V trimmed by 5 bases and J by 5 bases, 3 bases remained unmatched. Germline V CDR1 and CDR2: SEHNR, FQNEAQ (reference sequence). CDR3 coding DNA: TGTGCCAGCAGCCCTAGCGGGGGGGACGAGACCCAGTACTTC. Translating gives CASSPSGGDETQYF.

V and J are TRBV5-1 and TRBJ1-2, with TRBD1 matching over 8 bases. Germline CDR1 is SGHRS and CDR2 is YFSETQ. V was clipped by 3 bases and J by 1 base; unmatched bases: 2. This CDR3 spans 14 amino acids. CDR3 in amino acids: CASSSGGINYGYTF. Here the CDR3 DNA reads TGCGCCAGCAGCTCAGGGGGCATTAACTATGGCTACACCTTC.

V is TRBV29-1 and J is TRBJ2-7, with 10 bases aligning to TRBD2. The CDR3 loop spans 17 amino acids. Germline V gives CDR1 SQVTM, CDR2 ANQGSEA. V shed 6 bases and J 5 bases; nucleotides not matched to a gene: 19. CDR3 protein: CSVLRIAGGSVFDEQYF. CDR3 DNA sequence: TGCAGCGTCCTGAGGATAGCGGGAGGTAGTGTGTTCGACGAGCAGTACTTC.

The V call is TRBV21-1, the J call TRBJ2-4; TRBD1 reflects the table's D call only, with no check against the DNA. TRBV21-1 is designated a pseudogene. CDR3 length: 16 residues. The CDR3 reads CASSKASPGPKNIQYF. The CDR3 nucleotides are TGTGCCAGCAGCAAAGCATCCCCAGGGCCCAAAAACATTCAGTACTTC.

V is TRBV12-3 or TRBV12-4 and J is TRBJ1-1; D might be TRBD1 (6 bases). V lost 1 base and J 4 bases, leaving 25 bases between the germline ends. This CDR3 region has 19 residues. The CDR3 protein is CASSLVRTYRESRGTEAFF. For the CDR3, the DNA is TGTGCCAGCAGTTTAGTCCGTACTTACAGGGAGAGTCGGGGCACTGAAGCTTTCTTT.

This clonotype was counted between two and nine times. Written as DNA, the CDR3 is TGTGCCTCCTCCGGGAGGCGGGAGGAGACCCAGTACTTC. Amino acids: CASSGRREETQYF. The chain is built from TRBV7-3 and TRBJ2-5; 7 positions match TRBD2. The CDR3 loop spans 13 amino acids. The V segment lost 11 bases and the J segment 5 bases; nucleotides outside the gene matches: 11. Germline V gene data show CDR1 as SGHTA and CDR2 as FQGTGA. The full variable domain, rest sourced from reference TRBV7-3 and TRBJ2-5, is GAGVSQTPSNKVTEKGKYVELRCDPISGHTALYWYRQSLGQGPEFLIYFQGTGAADDSGLPNDRFFAVRPEGSVSTLKIQRTERGDSAVYLCASSGRREETQYFGPGTRLLVL.

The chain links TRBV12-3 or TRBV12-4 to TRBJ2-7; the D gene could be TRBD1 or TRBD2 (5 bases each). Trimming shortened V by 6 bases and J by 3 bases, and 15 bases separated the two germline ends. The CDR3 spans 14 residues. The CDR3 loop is CASRGVRQGYEQYF. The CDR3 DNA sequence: TGTGCCAGCAGGGGGGTAAGGCAGGGCTACGAGCAGTACTTC.

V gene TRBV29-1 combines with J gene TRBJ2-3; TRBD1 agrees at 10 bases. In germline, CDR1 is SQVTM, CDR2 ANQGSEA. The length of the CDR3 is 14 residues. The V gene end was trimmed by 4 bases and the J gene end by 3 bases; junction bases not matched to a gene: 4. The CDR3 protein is CSVGSGQGTDTQYF. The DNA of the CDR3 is TGCAGCGTTGGGTCGGGACAGGGGACAGATACGCAGTATTTT.

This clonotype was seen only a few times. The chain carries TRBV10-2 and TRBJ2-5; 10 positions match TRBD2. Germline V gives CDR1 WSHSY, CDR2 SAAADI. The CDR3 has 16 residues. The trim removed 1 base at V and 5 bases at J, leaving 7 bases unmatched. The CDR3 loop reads CASSEFELAGDETQYF. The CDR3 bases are TGCGCCAGCAGTGAGTTTGAGCTAGCGGGGGATGAGACCCAGTACTTC.

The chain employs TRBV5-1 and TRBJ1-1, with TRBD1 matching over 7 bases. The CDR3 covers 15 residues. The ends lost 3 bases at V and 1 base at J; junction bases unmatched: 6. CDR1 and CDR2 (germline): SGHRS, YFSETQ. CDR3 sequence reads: CASSWVTGKNTEAFF. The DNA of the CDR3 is TGCGCCAGCAGCTGGGTGACAGGGAAGAACACTGAAGCTTTCTTT.

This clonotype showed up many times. The CDR3 protein is CASSNAYEQYF. CDR3 DNA: TGTGCCAGCAGCAACGCCTACGAGCAGTACTTC. This chain connects TRBV7-2 to TRBJ2-7, with unresolved D. CDR3 length: 11 residues. CDR1 and CDR2 from the germline V gene are SGHTA and FQGNSA. V lost 5 bases to trimming and J lost 2 bases, with 4 bases between them. The complete variable domain, with remaining parts taken from reference TRBV7-2 and TRBJ2-7, reads GAGVSQSPSNKVTEKGKDVELRCDPISGHTALYWYRQSLGQGLEFLIYFQGNSAPDKSGLPSDRFSAERTGGSVSTLTIQRTQQEDSAVYLCASSNAYEQYFGPGTRLTVT.

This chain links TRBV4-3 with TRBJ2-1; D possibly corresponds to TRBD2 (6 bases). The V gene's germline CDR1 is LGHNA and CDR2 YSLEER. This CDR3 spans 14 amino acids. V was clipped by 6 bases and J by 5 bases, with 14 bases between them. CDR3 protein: CASSRTRLDNEQFF. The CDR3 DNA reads TGCGCCAGCAGTCGTACGCGACTAGACAATGAGCAGTTCTTC.

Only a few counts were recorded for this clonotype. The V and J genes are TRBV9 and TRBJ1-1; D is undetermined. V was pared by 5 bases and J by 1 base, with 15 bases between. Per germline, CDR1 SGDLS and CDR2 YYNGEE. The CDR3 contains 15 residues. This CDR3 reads CASSPPQVGNTEAFF. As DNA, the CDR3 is TGTGCCAGCAGTCCCCCCCAAGTGGGGAACACTGAAGCTTTCTTT.

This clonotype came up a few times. The CDR3 loop reads CASSVFTGTGVPYEQYF. CDR3 bases: TGTGCCAGCAGTGTCTTCACCGGGACAGGGGTACCCTACGAGCAGTACTTC. The chain combines TRBV28 with TRBJ2-7; 10 nucleotides align to TRBD1. This CDR3 is 17 amino acids long. Germline CDR1 MDHEN, CDR2 SYDVKM. The V and J ends lost 5 bases and 2 bases, in that order; junction bases with no gene match: 12. The full variable domain, rest sourced from reference TRBV28 and TRBJ2-7, is DVKVTQSSRYLVKRTGEKVFLECVQDMDHENMFWYRQDPGLGLRLIYFSYDVKMKEKGDIPEGYSVSREKKERFSLILESASTNQTSMYLCASSVFTGTGVPYEQYFGPGTRLTVT.

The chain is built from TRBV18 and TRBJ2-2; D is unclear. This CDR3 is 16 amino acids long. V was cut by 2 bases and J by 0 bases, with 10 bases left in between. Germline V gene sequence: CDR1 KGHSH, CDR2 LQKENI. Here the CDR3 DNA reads TGTGCCAGCTCACCAGAGGCCACCGCGAACACCGGGGAGCTGTTTTTT. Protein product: CASSPEATANTGELFF. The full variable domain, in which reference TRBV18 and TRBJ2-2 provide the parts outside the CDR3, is NAGVMQNPRHLVRRRGQEARLRCSPMKGHSHVYWYRQLPEEGLKFMVYLQKENIIDESGMPKERFSAEFPKEGPSILRIQQVVRGDSAAYFCASSPEATANTGELFFGEGSRLTVL.

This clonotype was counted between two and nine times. The CDR3 nucleotides read TGCAGTGCTAGAATCGGGGGTTTCAATCAGCCCCAGCATTTT. It is translated as CSARIGGFNQPQHF. V usage is TRBV20-1 and J usage is TRBJ1-5; D may be TRBD1 (5 bases). CDR1 is DFQATT and CDR2 is SNEGSKA in the germline V gene (reference sequence). The CDR3 has 14 residues. Trimming took 2 bases from V and 3 from J, leaving 11 bases between them.

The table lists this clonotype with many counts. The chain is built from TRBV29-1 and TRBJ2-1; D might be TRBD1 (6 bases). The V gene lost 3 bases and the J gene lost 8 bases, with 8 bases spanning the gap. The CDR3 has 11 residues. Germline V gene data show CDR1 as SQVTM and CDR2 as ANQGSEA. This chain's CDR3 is CSVEWGHEQFF. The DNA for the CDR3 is TGCAGCGTTGAGTGGGGGCATGAGCAGTTCTTC.

DNA for the CDR3: TGCAGTGCCGCCGAAGGGCCCCTGGTGAACACTGAAGCTTTCTTT. This gives the protein CSAAEGPLVNTEAFF. This chain uses TRBV20-1 with TRBJ1-1; D unclear. Trimming stripped 6 bases from V and 0 bases from J, with 17 bases between. CDR1 is DFQATT and CDR2 is SNEGSKA in the germline V gene (reference sequence). The length of the CDR3 is 15 residues.

The CDR3 region has the DNA TGCAGTGCTAAGGCTAGCGGGAGCCCCCGGGAGCAGTTCTTC. It specifies CSAKASGSPREQFF. The V gene is TRBV20-1, the J gene TRBJ2-1; the match to TRBD2 covers 10 bases. The CDR3 totals 14 residues. Trimming removed 4 bases from V and 10 bases from J; junction bases left unmatched: 10. CDR1 DFQATT and CDR2 SNEGSKA come from the germline V gene (reference sequence).

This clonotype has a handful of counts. The DNA of the CDR3 is TGTGCCAGCAGCTTAAGCCCCCAGTACGAGCAGTACTTC. It encodes CASSLSPQYEQYF. The chain uses TRBV7-6 and TRBJ2-7; D not resolved. V was cut by 2 bases and J by 4 bases, with 9 bases left in between. Germline values: CDR1 SGHVS, CDR2 FNYEAQ. The CDR3 is 13 residues long.